One sample yielded the 28 T cell receptor beta chains listed below, sequenced in a study of blood T cell repertoires in COVID-19. Generated by immunoSEQ multiplex PCR, the TCRdb table keeps only in-frame clones and is missing some. The top ten clones hold approximately 8% of a sample with under 150,000 clones, 80% to 90% of them seen once. The sample comprised peripheral blood. The receptors were gathered from a woman aged 55-70 years with COVID-19, enrolled during active disease.

V is TRBV15 and J is TRBJ1-3; TRBD1 is a possible D gene (6 bases). The CDR3 extends over 18 amino acids. Germline V gene lookup returns CDR1 LNHNV and CDR2 YYDKDF (reference sequence). V lost 0 bases and J lost 5, with 20 bases in between. CDR3 DNA: TGTGCCACCAGCAGAGATTTTGAGGACAGAAACCGTCGAAACACCATATATTTT. Translated, it gives CATSRDFEDRNRRNTIYF.

The rearrangement joins TRBV23-1 to TRBJ2-2; 12 bases agree with TRBD2. TRBV23-1 qualifies as an ORF whose function is uncertain. The CDR3 runs 20 residues. J was trimmed by 5 bases and V by 2 bases; bases with no gene match: 15. CDR3 sequence: CASSQTLSSGGARSTGELFF. CDR3 bases: TGCGCCAGCAGTCAAACCCTCTCTAGCGGGGGGGCCCGAAGTACCGGGGAGCTGTTTTTT.

The chain combines TRBV5-1 with TRBJ1-1; 9 bases are shared with TRBD1. The V gene's germline CDR1 is SGHRS and CDR2 YFSETQ. This CDR3 region has 16 residues. V lost 5 bases, J lost 3 bases, and 11 bases stayed unmatched. Here the CDR3 reads CASRDPGQGAHTEAFF. For the CDR3, the DNA is TGCGCCAGCAGGGATCCGGGACAGGGAGCTCACACTGAAGCTTTCTTT.

The chain carries TRBV5-1 and TRBJ2-1, with D tentatively TRBD1 (5 bases). This CDR3 has 16 residues. Trimming stripped 2 bases from V and 7 bases from J, with 19 bases between. CDR1 is SGHRS, CDR2 YFSETQ, per germline. The CDR3 sequence is CASSFRASSNDNEQFF. The CDR3 DNA reads as TGCGCCAGCAGCTTCAGGGCGAGTAGTAACGATAATGAGCAGTTCTTC.

This clone was observed a handful of times. The chain carries TRBV19 and TRBJ2-5, with 13 bases identical to TRBD2. The germline CDR1 and CDR2 sequences are LNHDA and SQIVND (reference sequence). The CDR3 runs to 17 residues. V was clipped by 3 bases and J by 5 bases; unmatched bases: 9. CDR3 in amino acids: CASSIWGLAGTMETQYF. The DNA for the CDR3 is TGTGCCAGTAGTATTTGGGGACTAGCGGGGACCATGGAGACCCAGTACTTC.

This sequence joins TRBV4-2 and TRBJ1-3; no clear D. The ends were cut back, 0 bases at V and 0 bases at J, with 12 bases in the middle. The CDR3 runs to 17 residues. Germline CDR1 and CDR2: LGHNA and YNFKEQ. The CDR3 loop reads CASSQDLITVSGNTIYF. The CDR3 DNA follows: TGTGCCAGCAGCCAAGATCTGATAACGGTCTCTGGAAACACCATATATTTT.

The V call is TRBV5-5, the J call TRBJ1-4; 8 bases map to TRBD1. With V trimmed by 5 bases and J by 4 bases, 13 bases remained unmatched. The CDR3 has 17 residues. Germline loops: CDR1 SGHKS, CDR2 YYEKEE (reference sequence). The CDR3 DNA reads as TGTGCCAGCAGTCGAGAGGGCAGGGGGCTTGGTAATGAAAAACTGTTTTTT. Protein: CASSREGRGLGNEKLFF. Supplemented by reference TRBV5-5 and TRBJ1-4, the full variable domain reads DAGVTQSPTHLIKTRGQQVTLRCSPISGHKSVSWYQQVLGQGPQFIFQYYEKEERGRGNFPDRFSARQFPNYSSELNVNALLLGDSALYLCASSREGRGLGNEKLFFGSGTQLSVL.

DNA of the CDR3: TGTGCCAGCAGCGTAGGTGAGACAGGGGGCTACGAGCAGTACTTC. This gives the protein CASSVGETGGYEQYF. V and J are TRBV9 and TRBJ2-7; 9 bases are a match to TRBD1. After removal of 0 bases from V and 3 bases from J, the junction contained 4 bases not matched to a gene. The CDR3 contains 15 residues. Per the germline V gene, CDR1 is SGDLS and CDR2 is YYNGEE.

V and J are TRBV4-1 and TRBJ1-1; TRBD1 aligns across 9 bases. Germline V gene data show CDR1 as MGHRA and CDR2 as YSYEKL. The CDR3 consists of 13 residues. V shed 4 bases and J 9 bases; nucleotides not matched to a gene: 6. The DNA for the CDR3 is TGCGCCAGCAGCCTCCCGGGACAGGGAAAAGCTTTCTTT. Its protein is CASSLPGQGKAFF.

The chain joins TRBV5-4 to TRBJ2-5; 9 nucleotides agree with TRBD2. Germline CDR1 SGHNT, CDR2 YYREEE (reference sequence). Trimming cost V 4 bases and J 4 bases; bases outside gene matches: 11. CDR3 length: 16 residues. CDR3 DNA sequence: TGTGCCAGCAGCGCAAAAACTCGCGGGGGGGGAGAGACCCAGTACTTC. Its translation is CASSAKTRGGGETQYF.

The chain uses TRBV18 and TRBJ2-7; TRBD2 is a possible D gene (6 bases). Trimming took off 4 bases at V and 2 bases at J, with 15 bases between the two ends. The CDR3 runs 15 residues. Germline CDR1 reads KGHSH; CDR2 reads LQKENI. The CDR3 nucleotides read TGTGCCAGCTCACGAGGGGAGGAGGCCCCCTACGAGCAGTACTTC. It encodes CASSRGEEAPYEQYF.

V usage is TRBV27 and J usage is TRBJ1-6; perhaps TRBD1 as D (5 bases). The V end lost 5 bases, the J end lost 0 bases, and 11 bases lay between the germline ends. Looked up from germline, CDR1 is MNHEY and CDR2 is SMNVEV (reference sequence). This CDR3 has 16 residues. CDR3 nucleotide sequence: TGTGCCAGCAGTCCCGGACATAGCTCCTATAATTCACCCCTCCACTTT. This translates into CASSPGHSSYNSPLHF.

This rearrangement joins TRBV11-2 to TRBJ1-2; TRBD1 matches at 9 bases. The ends lost 5 bases at V and 2 bases at J; junction bases unmatched: 15. This CDR3 is built from 18 residues. Germline lookup yields CDR1 SGHAT and CDR2 FQNNGV. The CDR3 coding sequence is TGTGCCAGCAGCCGGACCGGACAGGGGTGGACGGGCAACTATGGCTACACCTTC. Amino acids: CASSRTGQGWTGNYGYTF.

This chain connects TRBV9 to TRBJ2-1, with 13 bases identical to TRBD2. The V gene's germline CDR1 is SGDLS and CDR2 YYNGEE. V lost 1 base and J lost 7; bases outside the gene matches: 2. This CDR3 has 15 residues. The CDR3 DNA follows: TGTGCCAGCAGCGTAATGGGACTAGCGGGGAATGAGCAGTTCTTC. Encoded protein: CASSVMGLAGNEQFF.

This rearrangement joins TRBV7-9 to TRBJ1-2, with 9 positions matching TRBD1. Losses at the gene ends were 5 bases for V and 6 bases for J; bases not matched to a gene: 7. The CDR3 is 14 amino acids. The germline V gene has CDR1 SEHNR and CDR2 FQNEAQ (reference sequence). The CDR3 reads CASSASGQGHGYTF. DNA for the CDR3: TGTGCCAGCAGCGCGTCGGGACAGGGCCATGGCTACACCTTC.

This clone was recorded many times. The chain couples TRBV4-1 to TRBJ1-4, with D perhaps TRBD1 (5 bases). There are 16 residues in the CDR3. Germline CDR1 reads MGHRA; CDR2 reads YSYEKL. Trimming cost V 4 bases and J 3 bases, with 15 bases left between them. CDR3 protein: CASSPSTGVPNEKLFF. In DNA, the CDR3 is TGCGCCAGCAGCCCCTCGACGGGGGTCCCTAATGAAAAACTGTTTTTT.

The chain couples TRBV4-3 to TRBJ2-3, with 13 bases lining up with TRBD2. From germline, CDR1 is LGHNA and CDR2 YSLEER. The CDR3 sequence is 19 residues long. V dropped 0 bases and J dropped 2; count of bases not matched to a gene: 8. The CDR3 protein is CASSQEKTSGGRYTDTQYF. Here the CDR3 DNA reads TGCGCCAGCAGCCAAGAGAAGACTAGCGGGGGGAGATACACAGATACGCAGTATTTT.

The chain is built from TRBV10-3 and TRBJ2-1; 8 bases agree with TRBD1. V lost 6 bases and J lost 8; bases outside the gene matches: 6. CDR3 length: 13 amino acids. Germline-derived CDR1 and CDR2 are ENHRY and SYGVKD. This CDR3 reads CAIRDRDLDEQFF. The CDR3 DNA sequence: TGTGCCATCAGGGACAGGGATCTGGATGAGCAGTTCTTC.

V gene TRBV29-1 combines with J gene TRBJ1-2; possibly TRBD1 for D (5 bases). Germline loops: CDR1 SQVTM, CDR2 ANQGSEA. V was clipped by 7 bases and J by 4 bases, with 19 bases between them. This CDR3 has 14 residues. CDR3 sequence (DNA): TGCAGCGCCCCCCTTGTGGGGGGATCCTATGGCTACACCTTC. It is translated as CSAPLVGGSYGYTF.

V and J are TRBV6-6 and TRBJ1-6, with TRBD1 as a possible D gene (6 bases). Germline V gene data show CDR1 as MNHNY and CDR2 as SVGAGI (reference sequence). The V end was cut by 5 bases, the J end by 0 bases, with 8 bases between. This CDR3 has 15 residues. Here the CDR3 DNA reads TGTGCCAGCAGTGGACAGAGCTCCTATAATTCACCCCTCCACTTT. Amino acids: CASSGQSSYNSPLHF.

The chain has TRBV2 and TRBJ1-6; TRBD1 matches 9 bases. CDR3 length: 16 amino acids. V trimming: 1 base; J trimming: 14 bases; junction bases outside the gene matches: 12. Germline V lookup: CDR1 SNHLY, CDR2 FYNNEI. In DNA, the CDR3 is TGTGCCAGCAGTGAAGTTGGGACAGGGTGGCTTGTGGCCCTCCACTTT. The encoded protein is CASSEVGTGWLVALHF.

The J gene is TRBJ1-5, the V gene TRBV6-2 or TRBV6-3; D remains unclear. CDR3 length: 15 residues. Germline V gene sequence: CDR1 MNHEY, CDR2 SVGEGT. With 5 bases removed from V and 0 bases from J, the gap between germline ends came to 11 bases. The CDR3 DNA reads as TGTGCCAGCAGTACCCCGCAGGTTAGCAATCAGCCCCAGCATTTT. Encoded protein: CASSTPQVSNQPQHF.

The chain carries TRBV6-4 and TRBJ2-5; TRBD1 matches 7 bases. Germline-derived CDR1 and CDR2 are MRHNA and SNTAGT. The CDR3 spans 15 residues. Trimming took 4 bases from V and 5 from J; bases not matched to a gene: 10. The CDR3, as DNA: TGTGCCAGCAGTGCCGACAGGGCGCGGCATGAGACCCAGTACTTC. Protein product: CASSADRARHETQYF.

V is TRBV6-2 or TRBV6-3 and J is TRBJ2-3; tentatively, D is TRBD1 (6 bases). The CDR3 sequence is 16 residues long. Looked up from germline, CDR1 is MNHEY and CDR2 is SVGEGT. The ends were cut back, 2 bases at V and 2 bases at J, with 14 bases in the middle. CDR3 sequence (DNA): TGTGCCAGCAGTTACCAGTGGGGGCCCTACACAGATACGCAGTATTTT. This codes for CASSYQWGPYTDTQYF.

The genes are TRBV4-1 and TRBJ1-4; no definite D call. V was pared by 2 bases and J by 8 bases, with 21 bases between. There are 17 residues in the CDR3. Per the germline V gene, CDR1 is MGHRA and CDR2 is YSYEKL. The CDR3 spells CASSQPREGKVKEKLFF. In nucleotides, the CDR3 is TGCGCCAGCAGCCAACCCCGGGAGGGAAAGGTAAAAGAAAAACTGTTTTTT.

This chain joins TRBV29-1 and TRBJ2-3; possible D gene TRBD1, 6 bases. Deletions cut 7 bases from V and 2 bases from J, with 13 bases between. This CDR3 has 13 residues. CDR1 SQVTM and CDR2 ANQGSEA come from the germline V gene. CDR3 sequence: CSGKYRATDTQYF. The CDR3, as DNA: TGCAGCGGCAAGTACAGGGCCACAGATACGCAGTATTTT.

The count of this clone is one. This chain links TRBV3-1 (or the pseudogene TRBV3-2) with TRBJ2-7; D is possibly TRBD2 (6 bases). Trimming took off 0 bases at V and 6 bases at J, with 12 bases between the two ends. The CDR3 consists of 14 residues. The V gene's germline CDR1 is LGHDT and CDR2 YNNKEL (reference sequence). Here the CDR3 DNA reads TGTGCCAGCAGCCAAGATACAGCCGGGGGCGAGCAGTACTTC. Its protein is CASSQDTAGGEQYF.

This sequence joins TRBV30 and TRBJ2-3; tentative D call: TRBD1 (5 bases). The CDR3 extends over 14 amino acids. Per germline, CDR1 GTSNPN and CDR2 SVGIG (reference sequence). The V gene lost 1 base and the J gene lost 1 base, with 9 bases spanning the gap. The CDR3 region is CAWSGETGTDTQYF. The CDR3 coding sequence is TGTGCCTGGAGTGGTGAGACAGGCACAGATACGCAGTATTTT.